Each of the 10 T cell receptor beta chains below was sequenced from the same sample in a study of chemoradiotherapy in HPV16-positive cancers. TCRdb's table, derived via immunoSEQ multiplex PCR, lists solely in-frame clones and lacks some. The sample carries about 5,200 clones, around 85% recorded once. The sample here was tumor tissue, taken from a patient who underwent chemoradiotherapy. The receptors originated from a human donor with HPV-associated anogenital cancer.

This rearrangement joins TRBV7-9 to TRBJ1-2, with D unclear. The CDR3 length is 14 residues. Germline values: CDR1 SEHNR, CDR2 FQNEAQ (reference sequence). Trimming removed 4 bases at V and 5 bases at J, with 14 bases between. The CDR3 DNA sequence: TGTGCCAGCAGCTCGGCAGCAAGCACTTATGGCTACACCTTC. Translating it yields CASSSAASTYGYTF.

The chain couples TRBV9 to TRBJ2-1, with 9 bases identical to TRBD1. The CDR3 is made up of 15 amino acids. Trimming cost V 0 bases and J 2 bases; bases outside gene matches: 0. Germline CDR1 SGDLS, CDR2 YYNGEE. The CDR3 DNA reads as TGTGCCAGCAGCGTAGGACAGGGGGCCTACAATGAGCAGTTCTTC. Its protein is CASSVGQGAYNEQFF. Drawing the rest from reference TRBV9 and TRBJ2-1, the complete variable domain is DSGVTQTPKHLITATGQRVTLRCSPRSGDLSVYWYQQSLDQGLQFLIQYYNGEERAKGNILERFSAQQFPDLHSELNLSSLELGDSALYFCASSVGQGAYNEQFFGPGTRLTVL.

The chain recombines TRBV7-6 with TRBJ1-1; D call uncertain. V was cut by 5 bases and J by 1 base, with 8 bases left in between. From germline, CDR1 is SGHVS and CDR2 FNYEAQ. This CDR3 is built from 13 residues. DNA for the CDR3: TGTGCCAGCAGCACTACAAGGAACACTGAAGCTTTCTTT. Encoded protein: CASSTTRNTEAFF. The variable domain in full, completed from reference TRBV7-6 and TRBJ1-1, reads GAGVSQSPRYKVTKRGQDVALRCDPISGHVSLYWYRQALGQGPEFLTYFNYEAQQDKSGLPNDRFSAERPEGSISTLTIQRTEQRDSAMYRCASSTTRNTEAFFGQGTRLTVV.

The chain carries TRBV6-1 and TRBJ2-2; possible D gene TRBD2, 5 bases. The V end was cut by 1 base, the J end by 4 bases, with 7 bases between. Germline V gene sequence: CDR1 MNHNS, CDR2 SASEGT. This CDR3 is built from 14 residues. CDR3 amino acids: CASSEGGSTGELFF. The DNA of the CDR3 is TGTGCCAGCAGTGAAGGAGGGTCCACCGGGGAGCTGTTTTTT.

J is TRBJ2-3 and V is TRBV4-1, with 9 bases matching TRBD1. V shed 4 bases, J shed 7 bases, and the junction held 9 bases outside the gene matches. The germline V gene has CDR1 MGHRA and CDR2 YSYEKL. The CDR3 totals 15 residues. Here the CDR3 DNA reads TGCGCCAGCAGCCCCCGGGACAGGGAAGGAAATACGCAGTATTTT. As protein: CASSPRDREGNTQYF.

The chain employs TRBV19 and TRBJ1-1, with 7 bases lining up with TRBD1. The germline gives CDR1 LNHDA, CDR2 SQIVND (reference sequence). CDR3 length: 18 residues. V lost 2 bases, J lost 0 bases, and 12 bases stayed unmatched. In DNA, the CDR3 is TGTGCCAGTAGTATAAGGGGTGGGACAGTCAAACTGAACACTGAAGCTTTCTTT. Translation: CASSIRGGTVKLNTEAFF.

This clone was detected once. The CDR3 spells CASSPSDRGSYNEQFF. As DNA, the CDR3 is TGTGCCAGTAGTCCGTCGGACAGGGGTTCCTACAATGAGCAGTTCTTC. The chain joins TRBV19 to TRBJ2-1; 9 nucleotides match TRBD1. The CDR3 has 16 residues. V dropped 5 bases and J dropped 1; count of bases not matched to a gene: 6. Germline values: CDR1 LNHDA, CDR2 SQIVND (reference sequence).

DNA of the CDR3: TGTGCCAGCAGCGTAGGAACAGGTGGCTACACCTTC. Protein product: CASSVGTGGYTF. The chain has TRBV9 and TRBJ1-2, with TRBD1 as a possible D gene (5 bases). The length of the CDR3 is 12 residues. V was clipped by 0 bases and J by 7 bases, with 7 bases between them. Germline values: CDR1 SGDLS, CDR2 YYNGEE.

The rearrangement links TRBV19 to TRBJ2-5; weak D call: TRBD1 (6 bases). Per the germline V gene, CDR1 is LNHDA and CDR2 is SQIVND (reference sequence). The CDR3 is 16 residues long. The V end lost 4 bases, the J end lost 1 base, and 16 bases lay between the germline ends. CDR3 DNA: TGTGCCAGTAGTAAGGCCGGGACATCCTTCCAAGAGACCCAGTACTTC. This gives the protein CASSKAGTSFQETQYF.

J is TRBJ1-1 and V is TRBV6-5, with 7 positions matching TRBD1. The CDR3 covers 15 residues. The V gene end was trimmed by 4 bases and the J gene end by 1 base; junction bases not matched to a gene: 6. CDR1 MNHEY and CDR2 SVGAGI come from the germline V gene. CDR3 DNA: TGTGCCAGCAGTTCCTGGGACAGCAAGAACACTGAAGCTTTCTTT. It specifies CASSSWDSKNTEAFF.